Below, 13 T cell receptor beta chains from the same sample are listed, as sequenced in a study of PD-L1 blockade in urothelial cancer. Some clones are missing from TCRdb's copy, which holds only in-frame ones; the method was immunoSEQ multiplex PCR. The sample includes some 120,000 clones, roughly 89% of them seen just once. The time point denotes: peripheral blood 6 weeks after treatment start. Sequenced material: PBMCs, taken around atezolizumab (anti-PD-L1) treatment. The source is a man in his 60s with urothelial cancer.

The chain carries TRBV7-3 and TRBJ2-1; possibly TRBD2 for D (5 bases). CDR1 SGHTA and CDR2 FQGTGA come from the germline V gene. The germline V and J ends were trimmed by 5 bases and 9 bases, with 17 bases remaining between them. CDR3 length: 14 residues. DNA of the CDR3: TGTGCCAGCAGCATAAGTATTGGCGGAGGTGAGCAGTTCTTC. Translating gives CASSISIGGGEQFF.

The V gene is TRBV29-1, the J gene TRBJ2-5; D is unclear. V was pared by 4 bases and J by 5 bases, with 5 bases between. Germline CDR1 is SQVTM and CDR2 is ANQGSEA. The CDR3 has 10 residues. DNA for the CDR3: TGCAGCGTTGTGAGGGAGACCCAGTACTTC. It is translated as CSVVRETQYF.

The CDR3 is CASSLGVGGKFDEQYF. The CDR3 bases are TGCGCCAGCAGCTTGGGGGTCGGGGGGAAATTTGACGAGCAGTACTTC. The V and J genes are TRBV5-1 and TRBJ2-7, with TRBD2 matching 7 bases. There are 16 residues in the CDR3. The ends lost 0 bases at V and 5 bases at J; junction bases unmatched: 11. CDR1 and CDR2 (germline): SGHRS, YFSETQ.

The chain recombines TRBV4-2 with TRBJ1-2, with TRBD1 matching over 10 bases. The ends lost 3 bases at V and 4 bases at J; junction bases unmatched: 5. Germline CDR1 and CDR2: LGHNA and YNFKEQ. CDR3 length: 15 amino acids. This CDR3 is CASSHGTGEAYGYTF. The CDR3 nucleotides are TGTGCCAGCAGCCATGGGACAGGGGAGGCCTATGGCTACACCTTC.

The DNA for the CDR3 is TGTGCCAGCAGTTACTCGGGGCAACAGGTCCAAAACATTCAGTACTTC. This gives the protein CASSYSGQQVQNIQYF. This sequence joins TRBV6-5 and TRBJ2-4; weak D call: TRBD1 (5 bases). CDR3 length: 16 amino acids. V lost 0 bases to trimming and J lost 5 bases, with 14 bases between them. Germline V lookup: CDR1 MNHEY, CDR2 SVGAGI.

As DNA, the CDR3 is TGTGCCAGCAGCCAAGTTGTAATAGCGGGGGGAAGAGCCAAAAACATTCAGTACTTC. As protein: CASSQVVIAGGRAKNIQYF. The rearrangement links TRBV14 to TRBJ2-4; 10 positions match TRBD2. V was pared by 1 base and J by 0 bases, with 9 bases of the junction left unmatched. The CDR3 spans 19 residues. Germline lookup yields CDR1 SGHDN and CDR2 FVKESK.

Concerning this clone itself: The junction differs from germline at one of its ends, possibly a read error. This sequence joins TRBV11-2 and TRBJ2-5, with D tentatively TRBD2 (6 bases). The CDR3 runs 16 residues. CDR1 is SGHAT and CDR2 is FQNNGV in the germline V gene. The CDR3 bases are TGTGCCAGCAGTTTAGGGGTTAGTAGCGGTAGAGAGACCCAGTACTTC. Encoded protein: CASSLGVSSGRETQYF.

This clone has only one observation. V gene TRBV10-1 combines with J gene TRBJ2-7, with TRBD1 matching 7 bases. Per germline, CDR1 WNHNN and CDR2 SYGVQD (reference sequence). The V segment lost 5 bases and the J segment 2 bases; nucleotides outside the gene matches: 6. The CDR3 consists of 14 residues. Here the CDR3 DNA reads TGCGCCAGCAGTCCGGGACAGCAACCCTACGAGCAGTACTTC. As protein: CASSPGQQPYEQYF.

The chain uses TRBV28 and TRBJ2-3; weak D call: TRBD2 (6 bases). Trimming took off 2 bases at V and 5 bases at J, with 11 bases between the two ends. From germline, CDR1 is MDHEN and CDR2 SYDVKM. The CDR3 contains 14 residues. The CDR3 bases are TGTGCCAGCAGTTTAGGAGGGGTGGGAGATACGCAGTATTTT. This translates into CASSLGGVGDTQYF. Variable domain in full (rest from reference TRBV28 and TRBJ2-3): DVKVTQSSRYLVKRTGEKVFLECVQDMDHENMFWYRQDPGLGLRLIYFSYDVKMKEKGDIPEGYSVSREKKERFSLILESASTNQTSMYLCASSLGGVGDTQYFGPGTRLTVL.

In its sample, this clone was seen once. Written as DNA, the CDR3 is TGTGCCTGGAGAGGGGTCGGTGAGACCCAGTACTTC. Amino acid sequence: CAWRGVGETQYF. The chain joins TRBV30 to TRBJ2-5; D is perhaps TRBD1 (5 bases). The CDR3 contains 12 residues. Germline loops: CDR1 GTSNPN, CDR2 SVGIG (reference sequence). Trimming took 3 bases from V and 5 from J, leaving 10 bases between them. The variable domain in full, with the rest retrieved from reference TRBV30 and TRBJ2-5, is SQTIHQWPATLVQPVGSPLSLECTVEGTSNPNLYWYRQAAGRGLQLLFYSVGIGQISSEVPQNLSASRPQDRQFILSSKKLLLSDSGFYLCAWRGVGETQYFGPGTRLLVL.

This rearrangement joins TRBV18 to TRBJ2-1; 7 bases fit TRBD2. Per the germline V gene, CDR1 is KGHSH and CDR2 is LQKENI. Germline trimming cut 2 bases from V and 0 bases from J; bases unmatched to any gene: 7. The CDR3 sequence is 17 residues long. The CDR3 coding sequence is TGTGCCAGCTCACCAATTAGACAGCGGGACTCCTACAATGAGCAGTTCTTC. It specifies CASSPIRQRDSYNEQFF. Variable domain in full (rest from reference TRBV18 and TRBJ2-1): NAGVMQNPRHLVRRRGQEARLRCSPMKGHSHVYWYRQLPEEGLKFMVYLQKENIIDESGMPKERFSAEFPKEGPSILRIQQVVRGDSAAYFCASSPIRQRDSYNEQFFGPGTRLTVL.

J is TRBJ1-5 and V is TRBV6-1; D uncertain. The CDR3 length is 13 residues. Trimming removed 5 bases at V and 6 bases at J, with 11 bases between. Germline loops: CDR1 MNHNS, CDR2 SASEGT. The CDR3 spells CASSPRPGQPQHF. The DNA for the CDR3 is TGTGCCAGCAGTCCCCGGCCGGGTCAGCCCCAGCATTTT.

V and J are TRBV30 and TRBJ1-3, with D maybe TRBD1 (5 bases). V was cut by 7 bases and J by 2 bases, with 12 bases left in between. Germline V lookup: CDR1 GTSNPN, CDR2 SVGIG (reference sequence). The length of the CDR3 is 13 residues. The DNA for the CDR3 is TGTGCCTTATCAAGGGGTACTGGAAACACCATATATTTT. Amino acid sequence: CALSRGTGNTIYF. The full variable domain, in which reference TRBV30 and TRBJ1-3 provide the parts outside the CDR3, is SQTIHQWPATLVQPVGSPLSLECTVEGTSNPNLYWYRQAAGRGLQLLFYSVGIGQISSEVPQNLSASRPQDRQFILSSKKLLLSDSGFYLCALSRGTGNTIYFGEGSWLTVV.